The 10 T cell receptor beta chains presented below share a single source sample, sequenced in a study of T cells in localized non-small cell lung cancer. Using immunoSEQ multiplex PCR, the repertoire was profiled, and TCRdb retains in-frame clones only, with some absent. The profile shows about 12,000 clones, 85% to 90% of them singletons. Source: peripheral blood, taken before any cancer treatment. The receptors come from a male donor older than 55 with stage I lung adenocarcinoma.

The chain is built from TRBV7-2 and TRBJ2-7; D might be TRBD1 or TRBD2, each matching 6 bases. There are 14 residues in the CDR3. CDR1 SGHTA and CDR2 FQGNSA come from the germline V gene. Between the trimmed V and J ends, which lost 2 bases and 4 bases, there was a span of 12 bases. CDR3 sequence (DNA): TGTGCCAGCAGCTTATTGGGGGGCGGGTACGAGCAGTACTTC. It translates to CASSLLGGGYEQYF.

This sequence joins TRBV5-4 and TRBJ2-1, with 7 positions matching TRBD2. Germline lookup yields CDR1 SGHNT and CDR2 YYREEE (reference sequence). The V gene end was trimmed by 4 bases and the J gene end by 3 bases; junction bases not matched to a gene: 13. CDR3 length equals 17 residues. This chain's CDR3 is CASSPFDQRGLYNEQFF. Here the CDR3 DNA reads TGTGCCAGCAGCCCTTTCGATCAGCGGGGACTCTACAATGAGCAGTTCTTC.

The rearrangement joins TRBV29-1 to TRBJ1-6, with TRBD1 matching over 8 bases. Germline values: CDR1 SQVTM, CDR2 ANQGSEA. The CDR3 consists of 14 residues. V gave up 6 bases and J gave up 7 bases; unmatched junction bases: 8. The CDR3 region is CSVITGQGNSPLHF. CDR3 nucleotides: TGCAGCGTCATTACCGGACAGGGCAATTCACCCCTCCACTTT.

The gene calls are TRBV18 and TRBJ1-2; TRBD1 matches 7 bases. The CDR3 runs 15 residues. The germline V gene has CDR1 KGHSH and CDR2 LQKENI. V was pared by 2 bases and J by 3 bases, with 6 bases of the junction left unmatched. The CDR3 protein is CASSPGPGGDYGYTF. CDR3 DNA: TGTGCCAGCTCACCAGGTCCAGGGGGAGACTATGGCTACACCTTC.

The chain couples TRBV15 to TRBJ2-2, with D possibly matching TRBD1 (6 bases). This CDR3 spans 14 amino acids. Between the trimmed V and J ends, which lost 6 bases and 6 bases, there was a span of 14 bases. CDR1 is LNHNV, CDR2 YYDKDF, per germline (reference sequence). CDR3 sequence reads: CATRPTGLSGELFF. CDR3 nucleotide sequence: TGTGCCACCAGACCTACAGGGCTGTCCGGGGAGCTGTTTTTT.

This clone was observed a single time. This chain connects TRBV9 to TRBJ2-7; possibly TRBD1 or TRBD2 for D (6 bases each). The CDR3 contains 13 residues. The germline V gene has CDR1 SGDLS and CDR2 YYNGEE. V dropped 0 bases and J dropped 6 bases, with 10 bases sitting between them. CDR3 DNA: TGTGCCAGCAGCGTAGTACAGGGAGGCGAGCAGTACTTC. Translated, it gives CASSVVQGGEQYF.

J is TRBJ2-3 and V is TRBV9; D might be TRBD2 (5 bases). Germline V gene lookup returns CDR1 SGDLS and CDR2 YYNGEE. Trimming removed 0 bases at V and 3 bases at J, with 8 bases between. This CDR3 comprises 14 residues. The CDR3, as DNA: TGTGCCAGCAGCGTAGCGGACTCGACAGATACGCAGTATTTT. Translation: CASSVADSTDTQYF.

The chain couples TRBV19 to TRBJ2-7; TRBD2 is a possible D gene (6 bases). V lost 3 bases, J lost 6 bases, and 9 bases lay in between. Germline values: CDR1 LNHDA, CDR2 SQIVND (reference sequence). The CDR3 runs 12 residues. CDR3 sequence: CASSMRGTEQYF. The CDR3 DNA is TGTGCCAGTAGTATGCGGGGAACCGAGCAGTACTTC.

The chain couples TRBV6-4 to TRBJ1-5; D gene unclear. Per the germline V gene, CDR1 is MRHNA and CDR2 is SNTAGT. The CDR3 spans 16 residues. Deletions cut 3 bases from V and 3 bases from J, with 15 bases between. The CDR3 DNA follows: TGTGCCAGCAGTGAGAGGCCTCCCCAGATCAATCAGCCCCAGCATTTT. The encoded protein is CASSERPPQINQPQHF.

The chain has TRBV6-6 and TRBJ2-5, with 8 bases fitting TRBD2. Germline V gene sequence: CDR1 MNHNY, CDR2 SVGAGI (reference sequence). V lost 6 bases to trimming and J lost 4 bases; unmatched junction nucleotides: 10. The CDR3 covers 15 residues. The CDR3 spells CASRPFGGGTETQYF. The CDR3 nucleotides read TGTGCCAGCAGACCCTTTGGCGGGGGGACAGAGACCCAGTACTTC.